The 21 T cell receptor beta chains listed next were all sequenced from one sample in a study of cytomegalovirus exposure and HLA in healthy donors. Primers for the PCR totalled 60 Vbeta and 13 Jbeta. TCRdb keeps only in-frame clones here, not all; method: immunoSEQ multiplex PCR. The sample lists 140,000 to 150,000 clones, over 60% seen once, with less than 2% in the top ten. The sequencing sample was made of PBMCs. Receptors were obtained from a woman aged 25 to 39 in good health and CMV-seronegative.

This rearrangement joins TRBV5-1 to TRBJ1-1; 7 nucleotides align to TRBD1. CDR3 size: 16 residues. Germline CDR1 SGHRS, CDR2 YFSETQ. Germline trimming cut 4 bases from V and 1 base from J; bases unmatched to any gene: 10. The CDR3 DNA reads TGCGCCAGCAGCCTAGAGGGGGCCCCTCGGAACACTGAAGCTTTCTTT. It is translated as CASSLEGAPRNTEAFF.

The chain recombines TRBV13 with TRBJ1-1; a weak D match, TRBD1 (6 bases). The V end was cut by 4 bases, the J end by 2 bases, with 11 bases between. Germline values: CDR1 PRHDT, CDR2 FYEKMQ (reference sequence). This CDR3 has 14 residues. CDR3 sequence reads: CASSSGEKNTEAFF. DNA for the CDR3: TGTGCCAGCAGCTCAGGGGAGAAAAACACTGAAGCTTTCTTT.

The chain uses TRBV5-1 and TRBJ1-4, with TRBD1 matching over 7 bases. The CDR3 is 15 amino acids. Germline CDR1 reads SGHRS; CDR2 reads YFSETQ. V gave up 5 bases and J gave up 0 bases; unmatched junction bases: 4. CDR3: CASSFQGATNEKLFF. Here the CDR3 DNA reads TGCGCCAGCAGTTTCCAGGGGGCAACTAATGAAAAACTGTTTTTT.

This chain joins TRBV7-3 and TRBJ1-2, with unresolved D. The CDR3 length is 15 residues. The germline V gene has CDR1 SGHTA and CDR2 FQGTGA. Trimming removed 5 bases from V and 1 base from J, with 14 bases in between. The CDR3 DNA sequence: TGTGCCAGCAGCCACCGGTTGAGTTGTAACTATGGCTACACCTTC. Amino acid sequence: CASSHRLSCNYGYTF.

The chain joins TRBV15 to TRBJ1-2; D call uncertain. Trimming removed 2 bases from V and 6 bases from J, with 7 bases in between. There are 12 residues in the CDR3. Per the germline V gene, CDR1 is LNHNV and CDR2 is YYDKDF (reference sequence). The CDR3 DNA reads TGTGCCACCAGCAGATGGGAGGATGGCTACACCTTC. This translates into CATSRWEDGYTF. Based on the CDR3 plus reference TRBV15 and TRBJ1-2, the full variable domain is DAMVIQNPRYQVTQFGKPVTLSCSQTLNHNVMYWYQQKSSQAPKLLFHYYDKDFNNEADTPDNFQSRRPNTSFCFLDIRSPGLGDTAMYLCATSRWEDGYTFGSGTRLTVV.

The V and J genes are TRBV15 and TRBJ2-7; 9 bases agree with TRBD1. Germline V gene lookup returns CDR1 LNHNV and CDR2 YYDKDF (reference sequence). This CDR3 comprises 14 residues. The V gene end was trimmed by 0 bases and the J gene end by 6 bases; junction bases not matched to a gene: 3. The CDR3 reads CATSRDGTGLEQYF. CDR3 nucleotide sequence: TGTGCCACCAGCAGAGACGGGACAGGGCTCGAGCAGTACTTC. Full variable domain (outside the CDR3, taken from reference TRBV15 and TRBJ2-7): DAMVIQNPRYQVTQFGKPVTLSCSQTLNHNVMYWYQQKSSQAPKLLFHYYDKDFNNEADTPDNFQSRRPNTSFCFLDIRSPGLGDTAMYLCATSRDGTGLEQYFGPGTRLTVT.

The chain employs TRBV5-6 and TRBJ1-2, with 8 bases identical to TRBD1. The CDR3 length is 16 residues. Per germline, CDR1 SGHDT and CDR2 YYEEEE. The ends lost 4 bases at V and 4 bases at J; junction bases unmatched: 12. CDR3 protein: CASSLPGTGTSYGYTF. The CDR3 region has the DNA TGTGCCAGCAGCCTCCCCGGGACAGGAACCTCCTATGGCTACACCTTC.

J is TRBJ1-5 and V is TRBV5-4, with D unresolved. The CDR3 consists of 13 residues. The V and J ends lost 0 bases and 4 bases respectively, with 5 bases between them. Germline V gives CDR1 SGHNT, CDR2 YYREEE (reference sequence). The CDR3 DNA follows: TGTGCCAGCAGCTTGGGTCCGAATCAGCCCCAGCATTTT. Amino acids: CASSLGPNQPQHF.

The rearrangement links TRBV5-6 to TRBJ1-1; D perhaps matches TRBD1 (5 bases). The CDR3 runs 16 residues. The germline V gene encodes CDR1 SGHDT and CDR2 YYEEEE. V was cut by 2 bases and J by 1 base, with 15 bases left in between. The CDR3 region has the DNA TGTGCCAGCAGCTTCCTGGCGACTGACAGGAACACTGAAGCTTTCTTT. It specifies CASSFLATDRNTEAFF.

The rearrangement joins TRBV11-2 to TRBJ1-2; weak D call: TRBD1 (5 bases). Trimming left V 7 bases short and J 4 bases short, with 22 bases between. CDR1 and CDR2 from the germline V gene are SGHAT and FQNNGV. There are 16 residues in the CDR3. This CDR3 reads CASTRAGTGGIYGYTF. Here the CDR3 DNA reads TGTGCCAGCACCCGCGCGGGGACGGGGGGAATCTATGGCTACACCTTC.

The rearrangement uses TRBV7-6 and TRBJ2-3, with TRBD2 matching 8 bases. The CDR3 loop spans 15 amino acids. Germline V gene lookup returns CDR1 SGHVS and CDR2 FNYEAQ. V dropped 6 bases and J dropped 6; count of bases not matched to a gene: 11. The CDR3 sequence is CASRTGTSGFDTQYF. As DNA, the CDR3 is TGTGCCAGCAGGACTGGGACTAGTGGGTTCGATACGCAGTATTTT.

J is TRBJ2-1 and V is TRBV4-3, with 8 bases fitting TRBD2. V lost 2 bases to trimming and J lost 1 base; unmatched junction nucleotides: 7. CDR3 length: 17 residues. Germline V gene sequence: CDR1 LGHNA, CDR2 YSLEER. The CDR3 loop is CASSQIRGGLSYNEQFF. For the CDR3, the DNA is TGCGCCAGCAGCCAAATACGGGGGGGGTTATCCTACAATGAGCAGTTCTTC.

DNA of the CDR3: TGTGCCAGCAGCGTAGGCGCCGGGGAGCAGTACTTC. Protein product: CASSVGAGEQYF. The J gene is TRBJ2-7, the V gene TRBV9; the D is unclear. The CDR3 covers 12 residues. V gave up 0 bases and J gave up 7 bases, with 8 bases separating them. Looked up from germline, CDR1 is SGDLS and CDR2 is YYNGEE.

The chain couples TRBV7-2 to TRBJ1-1; D uncertain. The CDR3 is 13 amino acids. The V gene lost 1 base and the J gene lost 4 bases, with 7 bases spanning the gap. Per the germline V gene, CDR1 is SGHTA and CDR2 is FQGNSA. The chain's CDR3 is CASSLGASTEAFF. As DNA, the CDR3 is TGTGCCAGCAGCTTAGGGGCGAGCACTGAAGCTTTCTTT.

This rearrangement joins TRBV29-1 to TRBJ2-7; 7 bases map to TRBD2. The CDR3 covers 13 residues. After removal of 3 bases from V and 3 bases from J, the junction contained 5 bases not matched to a gene. Germline lookup yields CDR1 SQVTM and CDR2 ANQGSEA. Here the CDR3 reads CSVEGEGNYEQYF. The DNA of the CDR3 is TGCAGCGTTGAGGGGGAGGGGAACTACGAGCAGTACTTC.

The rearrangement uses TRBV28 and TRBJ2-7; 11 bases line up with TRBD1. Germline V gene data show CDR1 as MDHEN and CDR2 as SYDVKM. This CDR3 comprises 15 residues. V lost 5 bases, J lost 2 bases, and 5 bases stayed unmatched. The CDR3 DNA reads TGTGCCAGCAGTCTAGGACAGGGGGCCCCCTACGAGCAGTACTTC. As protein: CASSLGQGAPYEQYF.

V is TRBV15 and J is TRBJ2-1, with 9 bases lining up with TRBD2. The J segment lost 4 bases and the V segment lost 6 bases, leaving 4 bases of the junction unmatched. Germline CDR1 reads LNHNV; CDR2 reads YYDKDF (reference sequence). The CDR3 has 14 residues. This CDR3 reads CATRRAGGYNEQFF. The DNA of the CDR3 is TGTGCCACCAGACGGGCGGGGGGGTACAATGAGCAGTTCTTC.

The CDR3 DNA is TGTGCCAGTACTACCCTGGGGGCCGGTTATGGCTACACCTTC. It specifies CASTTLGAGYGYTF. The chain recombines TRBV19 with TRBJ1-2; a weak D match, TRBD1 (6 bases). CDR1 is LNHDA, CDR2 SQIVND, per germline (reference sequence). Trimming removed 7 bases at V and 5 bases at J, with 17 bases between. CDR3 length: 14 residues. The whole variable domain, remainder taken from reference TRBV19 and TRBJ1-2, is DGGITQSPKYLFRKEGQNVTLSCEQNLNHDAMYWYRQDPGQGLRLIYYSQIVNDFQKGDIAEGYSVSREKKESFPLTVTSAQKNPTAFYLCASTTLGAGYGYTFGSGTRLTVV.

V is TRBV19 and J is TRBJ1-4, with 8 nucleotides matching TRBD1. CDR3 size: 15 residues. J gave up 0 bases and V 7 bases, and 4 bases lay outside the gene matches. Looked up from germline, CDR1 is LNHDA and CDR2 is SQIVND (reference sequence). The CDR3 sequence is CASTGQGTTNEKLFF. The CDR3, as DNA: TGTGCCAGTACTGGACAGGGCACAACTAATGAAAAACTGTTTTTT.

V and J are TRBV30 and TRBJ2-3; D unresolved. Trimming took 0 bases from V and 5 from J, leaving 6 bases between them. The germline V gene encodes CDR1 GTSNPN and CDR2 SVGIG (reference sequence). The CDR3 runs 12 residues. In nucleotides, the CDR3 is TGTGCCTGGAGTGTACTTCTAGATACGCAGTATTTT. This encodes CAWSVLLDTQYF. The whole variable domain, filled in from reference TRBV30 and TRBJ2-3, reads SQTIHQWPATLVQPVGSPLSLECTVEGTSNPNLYWYRQAAGRGLQLLFYSVGIGQISSEVPQNLSASRPQDRQFILSSKKLLLSDSGFYLCAWSVLLDTQYFGPGTRLTVL.

This clone appeared a few times. The genes are TRBV18 and TRBJ2-1, with 9 bases fitting TRBD1. With V trimmed by 3 bases and J by 8 bases, 2 bases remained unmatched. This CDR3 is 13 amino acids long. Germline lookup yields CDR1 KGHSH and CDR2 LQKENI. CDR3 region: CASSPRQGDEQFF. The CDR3 DNA follows: TGTGCCAGCTCACCCAGACAGGGGGATGAGCAGTTCTTC.